This is a list of T cell receptor beta chains from one sample in a study of blood T cell repertoires in COVID-19. The table came from immunoSEQ multiplex PCR; TCRdb's copy has only in-frame clones and leaves some out. The sample holds approximately 180,000 clones, roughly 88% seen once. Material for sequencing was peripheral blood. The receptors derive from a woman of 80 years or more with acute or convalescent COVID-19. Both conserved end residues are part of each CDR3. The D gene is left open where the match is weak. A row's size may be missing; if present it is once, few, many or a size class.

CDR3nt,CDR3aa,v_gene,abundance,d_gene,j_gene,len
TGTGCCAGCTTCCGGACAGGGGGATATAATTCACCCCTCCACTTT,CASFRTGGYNSPLHF,TRBV6-5,.,TRBD1,TRBJ1-6,15
TGTGCCAGCAGTGCCTCGGGAGGGGCGAGGGGCAATCAGCCCCAGCATTTT,CASSASGGARGNQPQHF,TRBV6-1,.,.,TRBJ1-5,17
TGTGCCAGCAGCCGATGGACTAGTGATGAGCAGTTCTTC,CASSRWTSDEQFF,TRBV14,.,TRBD2,TRBJ2-1,13
TGTGCCAGCACCCTTCGGGGGGGCGCGAACACTGAAGCTTTCTTT,CASTLRGGANTEAFF,TRBV6-5,.,.,TRBJ1-1,15
TGTGCCAGCAGCTGGGGACTGGGATACGAGCAGTACTTC,CASSWGLGYEQYF,TRBV11-2,once,.,TRBJ2-7,13
TGTGCCAGCAGCTTAGCTAGCGGGAGGGGCAATGAGCAGTTCTTC,CASSLASGRGNEQFF,TRBV7-9,.,TRBD2,TRBJ2-1,15
TGTGCCAGCAGCTCCAAAGCGGGAGGGCCGGGAGATACGCAGTATTTT,CASSSKAGGPGDTQYF,TRBV7-9,.,TRBD2,TRBJ2-3,16
TGTGCCAGCAGTGAATCAACGTTTGCGGGAGGCTACACCTTC,CASSESTFAGGYTF,TRBV6-1,.,.,TRBJ1-2,14
TGTGCCAGCAGCTTAGCTGTAAACGAGCAGTACTTC,CASSLAVNEQYF,TRBV7-9,few,.,TRBJ2-7,12
TGTGCCAGCAGCCTTCGACAGGGAACTGAAGCTTTCTTT,CASSLRQGTEAFF,TRBV9,.,TRBD1,TRBJ1-1,13
TGTGCCAGCAGACCGGGACAGGAGAACACTGAAGCTTTCTTT,CASRPGQENTEAFF,TRBV6-5,.,TRBD1,TRBJ1-1,14
TGTGCCAGCAGCTTGAAAGGGGACACCACCGGGGAGCTGTTTTTT,CASSLKGDTTGELFF,TRBV5-5,.,.,TRBJ2-2,15
TGTGCCAGCAGCCCCGACCTAGGACAGGGAGGGACCACCATATATTTT,CASSPDLGQGGTTIYF,TRBV9,.,TRBD1,TRBJ1-3,16
TGTGCCAGTAGTCAGGGGGAGAGCAGCATTCAGTACTTC,CASSQGESSIQYF,TRBV19,.,TRBD1,TRBJ2-4,13
TGTGCCAGCACCCAGACTGGCTCCTACGAGCAGTACTTC,CASTQTGSYEQYF,TRBV6-5,few,.,TRBJ2-7,13
TGCGCCAGCAGCATCCACGGACAGGGAGAAGGCGAAAAACTGTTTTTT,CASSIHGQGEGEKLFF,TRBV5-1,.,TRBD1,TRBJ1-4,16
TGCGCCAGCAGCGTCTCTTCCGGGGGAGATACGCAGTATTTT,CASSVSSGGDTQYF,TRBV5-1,once,.,TRBJ2-3,14
TGTGCCAGCAGTTCAGACATCTATGGCTACACCTTC,CASSSDIYGYTF,TRBV12-3/TRBV12-4,.,.,TRBJ1-2,12
TGTGCCAGCAGCCGGAGGGACAGGGGCTCCTACGAGCAGTACTTC,CASSRRDRGSYEQYF,TRBV11-2,.,TRBD1,TRBJ2-7,15
TGTGCCAGCACTCCGACAGCCATGAACACTGAAGCTTTCTTT,CASTPTAMNTEAFF,TRBV16,once,.,TRBJ1-1,14
TGCGCCAGCAGCCCGTCGGGACAGGAGGAATTATTGGCCGGGGAGCTGTTTTTT,CASSPSGQEELLAGELFF,TRBV5-1,.,TRBD1,TRBJ2-2,18
TGTGCCAGCAGCTTAGGGCAGGGCACTGAAGCTTTCTTT,CASSLGQGTEAFF,TRBV7-2,.,.,TRBJ1-1,13